One and the same sample provided the 10 T cell receptor beta chains below, sequenced in a study of memory CD4+ T cells and cytomegalovirus serostatus. The sort gate was single viable CD3+CD4+CD8-CD45RO+ cells for memory CD4+ T cells. TCRdb keeps only in-frame clones here, not all; method: immunoSEQ multiplex PCR. The sample has about 39,000 clones, over 65% seen once; the top ten hold 0.78%. Sample: memory CD4+ T cells from blood. The receptors here all came from an adult in good health and CMV-seronegative.

For this clone: The same CDR3 also results from other DNA sequences found in this sample. V and J are TRBV14 and TRBJ2-5; no reliable D call. The CDR3 is made up of 14 amino acids. CDR1 is SGHDN, CDR2 FVKESK, per germline. V lost 1 base and J lost 5, with 11 bases in between. CDR3 sequence (DNA): TGTGCCAGCAGCCAAGGAGCAAGGTCGGAGACCCAGTACTTC. This sequence encodes CASSQGARSETQYF.

This rearrangement joins TRBV2 to TRBJ1-1, with D uncertain. The CDR3 is 12 amino acids. Trimming took off 4 bases at V and 3 bases at J, with 6 bases between the two ends. CDR1 and CDR2 (germline): SNHLY, FYNNEI. The CDR3 loop is CASSADYTEAFF. Written as DNA, the CDR3 is TGTGCCAGCAGTGCCGACTACACTGAAGCTTTCTTT.

The chain recombines TRBV7-8 with TRBJ2-1; TRBD2 matches at 9 bases. V trimming: 5 bases; J trimming: 6 bases; junction bases outside the gene matches: 2. The CDR3 runs 13 residues. Germline V lookup: CDR1 SGHVS, CDR2 FQNEAQ. The CDR3 spells CASSRRGGNEQFF. Written as DNA, the CDR3 is TGTGCCAGCAGCCGGCGGGGGGGCAATGAGCAGTTCTTC.

This rearrangement joins TRBV7-2 to TRBJ1-2; no reliable D call. Germline loops: CDR1 SGHTA, CDR2 FQGNSA. The CDR3 spans 14 residues. V was trimmed by 1 base and J by 3 bases, leaving 9 bases between them. The CDR3 region is CASSLEFSDYGYTF. The CDR3 coding sequence is TGTGCCAGCAGCTTAGAGTTCAGTGACTATGGCTACACCTTC.

The chain recombines TRBV11-3 with TRBJ2-3; 9 bases are shared with TRBD2. The CDR3 runs to 16 residues. V gave up 0 bases and J gave up 5 bases; unmatched junction bases: 6. Germline V gene lookup returns CDR1 SGHNT and CDR2 YENEEA. The CDR3 here is CASSLEYAGGQDTQYF. CDR3 nucleotides: TGTGCCAGCAGCTTAGAATACGCGGGGGGGCAAGATACGCAGTATTTT.

V gene TRBV6-5 combines with J gene TRBJ1-2, with D unresolved. CDR1 is MNHEY and CDR2 is SVGAGI in the germline V gene. The CDR3 contains 12 residues. Trimming removed 6 bases at V and 0 bases at J, with 5 bases between. Written as DNA, the CDR3 is TGTGCCAGCAGGGGTCCTAACTATGGCTACACCTTC. It encodes CASRGPNYGYTF.

The chain is built from TRBV2 and TRBJ2-5, with 7 bases identical to TRBD2. CDR1 SNHLY and CDR2 FYNNEI come from the germline V gene. The CDR3 has 13 amino acids. V shed 3 bases and J 4 bases; nucleotides not matched to a gene: 2. CDR3 in amino acids: CASSDSGGETQYF. The DNA of the CDR3 is TGTGCCAGCAGTGATTCGGGGGGAGAGACCCAGTACTTC.

The V call is TRBV10-3, the J call TRBJ1-6; D is perhaps TRBD1 (5 bases). Trimming took off 5 bases at V and 0 bases at J, with 14 bases between the two ends. Germline CDR1 ENHRY, CDR2 SYGVKD. This CDR3 spans 17 amino acids. CDR3 nucleotides: TGTGCCATCAGTCGAAATAGGGGAGACTCCTATAATTCACCCCTCCACTTT. Protein product: CAISRNRGDSYNSPLHF.

The V gene is TRBV5-5, the J gene TRBJ2-4, with D unclear. V was shortened by 5 bases and J by 8 bases, with 14 bases between the two germline ends. CDR1 is SGHKS, CDR2 YYEKEE, per germline (reference sequence). The CDR3 consists of 13 residues. CDR3 loop: CASSLNSRDIQYF. The CDR3 region has the DNA TGTGCCAGCAGTTTAAATTCTCGGGACATTCAGTACTTC.

This clone showed up just a few times. The J gene is TRBJ1-4, the V gene TRBV6-1, with TRBD1 matching over 8 bases. The CDR3 contains 13 residues. Germline assignment: CDR1 MNHNS and CDR2 SASEGT. J lost 8 bases, V lost 11 bases, and 10 bases had no gene match. CDR3 sequence reads: CAGQDRAEEKLFF. The CDR3 region has the DNA TGTGCCGGTCAGGACAGGGCGGAGGAAAAACTGTTTTTT.